This TCR beta chain came from a study of blood T cells in healthy people across ages. At the level of the study: Template switching caught about one barcoded beta molecule for each two T cells. Study-wide findings and caveats: Fewer expanded clones and more diversity marked long-lived versus aged donors.

This clonotype was seen more than once but under ten times. Its antigen is still unknown. The germline CDR1 and CDR2 sequences are SQVTM and ANQGSEA. V was trimmed by 4 bases and J by 0 bases, leaving 6 bases between them. The CDR3 runs 12 residues. Together with a sample-barcoded 5' primer, a J-beta primer mix was included in a second PCR lasting roughly 6 to 12 cycles. Every sample gave at least 2.5 million paired-end reads containing CDR3. MiXCR was run by TCRdb on the 5' RACE reads, yielding one entry per CDR3 protein. The sample consists of some 1,500,000 distinct CDR3 sequences, 42% of them appearing once.

The rearrangement joins TRBV29-1 to TRBJ2-5; the D gene is possibly TRBD2 (5 bases). Sequencing was carried out using blood. This TCR came from a young woman in good health. The CDR3 spells CSVAGNQETQYF. CDR3 nucleotides: TGCAGCGTTGCGGGGAACCAAGAGACCCAGTACTTC.